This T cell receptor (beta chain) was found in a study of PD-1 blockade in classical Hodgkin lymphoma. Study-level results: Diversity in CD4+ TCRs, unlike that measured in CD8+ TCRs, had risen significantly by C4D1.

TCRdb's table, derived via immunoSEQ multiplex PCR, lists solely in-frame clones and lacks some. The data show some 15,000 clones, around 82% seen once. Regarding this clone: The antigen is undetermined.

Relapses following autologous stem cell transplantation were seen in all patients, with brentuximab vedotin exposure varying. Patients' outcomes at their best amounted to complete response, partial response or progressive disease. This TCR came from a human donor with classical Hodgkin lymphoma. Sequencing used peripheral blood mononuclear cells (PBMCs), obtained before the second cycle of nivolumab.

CDR3 region: CASGGQGHTEAFF. CDR3 nucleotides: TGTGCCAGCGGAGGACAGGGACACACTGAAGCTTTCTTT. The rearrangement uses TRBV2 and TRBJ1-1; 8 bases fit TRBD1. The CDR3 totals 13 residues. Unmatched junction bases numbered 5, after V lost 8 bases and J lost 3 bases. Germline values: CDR1 SNHLY, CDR2 FYNNEI.